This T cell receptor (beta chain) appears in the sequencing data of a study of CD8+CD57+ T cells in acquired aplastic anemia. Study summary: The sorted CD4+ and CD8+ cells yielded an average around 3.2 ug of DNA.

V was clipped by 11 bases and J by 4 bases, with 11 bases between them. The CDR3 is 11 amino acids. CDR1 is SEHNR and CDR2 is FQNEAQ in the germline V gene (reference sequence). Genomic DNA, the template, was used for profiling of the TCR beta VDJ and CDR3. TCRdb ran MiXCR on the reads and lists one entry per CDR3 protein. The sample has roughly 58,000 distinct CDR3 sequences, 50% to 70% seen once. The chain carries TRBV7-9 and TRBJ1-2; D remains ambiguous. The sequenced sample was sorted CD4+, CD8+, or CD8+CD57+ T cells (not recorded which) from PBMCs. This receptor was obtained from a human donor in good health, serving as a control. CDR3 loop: CAWRLSYGYTF. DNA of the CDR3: TGTGCCTGGCGACTCAGCTATGGCTACACCTTC.